The sequence of this T cell receptor beta chain was determined in a study of blood T cells in healthy people across ages. Trimming left V 4 bases short and J 0 bases short, with 7 bases between. The CDR3 totals 13 residues. From germline, CDR1 is SGHNT and CDR2 YYREEE (reference sequence). General study points: The long-lived group displayed more naive CD4+ cells, plus higher diversity, than the aged donors did.

Combining a sample-barcoded 5' primer with a J-beta primer mix, a second PCR ran for about 6 to 11 cycles. One entry per CDR3 protein results from TCRdb running MiXCR on the 5' RACE reads. The table has around 800,000 distinct CDR3 sequences, 44% seen once. This clonotype came up a few times. The antigen is unknown. This TCR was recovered from a man aged 55 to 70 in good health. Material: blood. The rearrangement uses TRBV5-4 and TRBJ1-1; perhaps TRBD1 as D (5 bases). The CDR3 loop reads CASSQQVNTEAFF. The CDR3 DNA follows: TGTGCCAGCAGCCAACAGGTGAACACTGAAGCTTTCTTT.